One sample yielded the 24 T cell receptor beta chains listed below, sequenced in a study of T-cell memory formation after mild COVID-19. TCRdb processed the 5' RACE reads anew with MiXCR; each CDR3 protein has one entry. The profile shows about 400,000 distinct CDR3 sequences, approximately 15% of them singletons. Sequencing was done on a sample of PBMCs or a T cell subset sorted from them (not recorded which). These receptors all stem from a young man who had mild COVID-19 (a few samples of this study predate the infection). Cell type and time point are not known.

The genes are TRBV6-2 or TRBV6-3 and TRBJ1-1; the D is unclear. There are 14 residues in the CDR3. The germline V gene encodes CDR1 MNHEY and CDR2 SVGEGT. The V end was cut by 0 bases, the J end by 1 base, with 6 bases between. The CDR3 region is CASSYSAENTEAFF. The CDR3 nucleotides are TGTGCCAGCAGTTACTCAGCCGAGAACACTGAAGCTTTCTTT.

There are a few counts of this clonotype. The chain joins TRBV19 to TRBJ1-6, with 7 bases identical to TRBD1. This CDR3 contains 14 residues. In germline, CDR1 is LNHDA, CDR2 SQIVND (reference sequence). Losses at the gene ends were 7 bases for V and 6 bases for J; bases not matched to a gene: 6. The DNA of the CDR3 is TGTGCCAGTAACCGACAGGGAGGTAATTCACCCCTCCACTTT. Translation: CASNRQGGNSPLHF.

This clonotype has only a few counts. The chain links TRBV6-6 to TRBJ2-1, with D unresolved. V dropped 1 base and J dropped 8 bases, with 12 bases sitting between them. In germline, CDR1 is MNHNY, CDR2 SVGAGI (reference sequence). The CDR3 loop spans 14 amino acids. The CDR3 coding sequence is TGTGCCAGCAGTTACTTACCGGGTGGGGATGAGCAGTTCTTC. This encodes CASSYLPGGDEQFF.

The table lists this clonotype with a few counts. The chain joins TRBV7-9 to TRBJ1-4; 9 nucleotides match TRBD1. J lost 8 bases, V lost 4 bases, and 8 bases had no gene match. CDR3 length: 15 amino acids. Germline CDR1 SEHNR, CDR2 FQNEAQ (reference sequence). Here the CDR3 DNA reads TGTGCCAGCAGCTCGCCGGGACAGGGTGCCGAAAAACTGTTTTTT. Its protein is CASSSPGQGAEKLFF.

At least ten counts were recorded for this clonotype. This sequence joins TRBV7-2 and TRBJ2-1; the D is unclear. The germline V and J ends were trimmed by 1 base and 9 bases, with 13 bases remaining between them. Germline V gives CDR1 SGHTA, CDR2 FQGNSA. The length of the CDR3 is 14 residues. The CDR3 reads CASSLGNGRGEQFF. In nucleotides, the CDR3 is TGTGCCAGCAGCTTAGGTAACGGAAGAGGTGAGCAGTTCTTC.

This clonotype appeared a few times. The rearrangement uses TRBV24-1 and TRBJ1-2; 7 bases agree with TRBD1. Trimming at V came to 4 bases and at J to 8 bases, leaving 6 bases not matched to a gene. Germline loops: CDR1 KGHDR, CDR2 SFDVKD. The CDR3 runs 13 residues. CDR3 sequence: CATSENDREGYTF. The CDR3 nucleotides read TGTGCCACCAGTGAGAACGACAGGGAGGGCTACACCTTC.

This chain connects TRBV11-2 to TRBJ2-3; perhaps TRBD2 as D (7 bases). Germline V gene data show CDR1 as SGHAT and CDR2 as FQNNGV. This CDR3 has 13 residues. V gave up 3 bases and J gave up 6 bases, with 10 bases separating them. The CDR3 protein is CASSFAGADTQYF. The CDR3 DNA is TGTGCCAGCAGCTTCGCGGGGGCTGATACGCAGTATTTT.

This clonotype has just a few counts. The DNA for the CDR3 is TGTGCCAGCAGCCAAGGGAGCGTCGAAGCTTTCTTT. It codes for CASSQGSVEAFF. The V and J genes are TRBV14 and TRBJ1-1; D gene ambiguous. CDR3 size: 12 residues. Germline V gives CDR1 SGHDN, CDR2 FVKESK. Between the trimmed V and J ends, which lost 1 base and 8 bases, there was a span of 8 bases.

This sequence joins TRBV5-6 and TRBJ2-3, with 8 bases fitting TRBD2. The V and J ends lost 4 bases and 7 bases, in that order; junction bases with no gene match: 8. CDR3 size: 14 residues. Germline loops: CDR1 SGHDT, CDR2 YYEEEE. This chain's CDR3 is CASSLGTSPNTQYF. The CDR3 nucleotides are TGTGCCAGCAGCCTCGGGACTAGTCCCAATACGCAGTATTTT.

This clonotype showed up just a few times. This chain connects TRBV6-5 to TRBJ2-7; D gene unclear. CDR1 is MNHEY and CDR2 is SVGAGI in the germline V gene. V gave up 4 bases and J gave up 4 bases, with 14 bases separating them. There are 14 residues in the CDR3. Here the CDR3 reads CASSLGQDAYEQYF. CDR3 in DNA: TGTGCCAGCAGTTTAGGGCAAGACGCATACGAGCAGTACTTC.

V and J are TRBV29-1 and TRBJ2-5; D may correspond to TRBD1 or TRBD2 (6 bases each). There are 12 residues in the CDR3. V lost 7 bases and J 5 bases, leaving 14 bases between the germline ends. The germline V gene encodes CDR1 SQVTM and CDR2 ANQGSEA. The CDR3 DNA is TGCAGCGCAGGTCGGGGGCAGGAGACCCAGTACTTC. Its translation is CSAGRGQETQYF. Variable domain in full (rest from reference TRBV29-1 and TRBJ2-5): SAVISQKPSRDICQRGTSLTIQCQVDSQVTMMFWYRQQPGQSLTLIATANQGSEATYESGFVIDKFPISRPNLTFSTLTVSNMSPEDSSIYLCSAGRGQETQYFGPGTRLLVL.

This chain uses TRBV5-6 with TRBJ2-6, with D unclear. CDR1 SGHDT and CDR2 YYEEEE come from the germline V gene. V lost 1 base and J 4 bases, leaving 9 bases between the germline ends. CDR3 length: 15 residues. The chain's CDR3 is CASSLTLGGANVLTF. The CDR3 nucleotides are TGTGCCAGCAGCTTGACTCTCGGAGGGGCCAACGTCCTGACTTTC.

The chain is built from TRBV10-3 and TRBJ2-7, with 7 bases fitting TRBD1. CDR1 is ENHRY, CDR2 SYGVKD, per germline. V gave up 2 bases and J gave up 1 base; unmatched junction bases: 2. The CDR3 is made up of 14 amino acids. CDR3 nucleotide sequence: TGTGCCATCAGTGAGACAGGGGAATCCTACGAGCAGTACTTC. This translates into CAISETGESYEQYF.

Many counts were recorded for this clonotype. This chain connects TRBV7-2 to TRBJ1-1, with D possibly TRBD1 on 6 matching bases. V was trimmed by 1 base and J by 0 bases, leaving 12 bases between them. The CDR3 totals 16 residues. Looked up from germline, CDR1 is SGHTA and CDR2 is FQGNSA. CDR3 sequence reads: CASSLVGGTLNTEAFF. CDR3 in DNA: TGTGCCAGCAGCTTAGTCGGCGGGACATTGAACACTGAAGCTTTCTTT.

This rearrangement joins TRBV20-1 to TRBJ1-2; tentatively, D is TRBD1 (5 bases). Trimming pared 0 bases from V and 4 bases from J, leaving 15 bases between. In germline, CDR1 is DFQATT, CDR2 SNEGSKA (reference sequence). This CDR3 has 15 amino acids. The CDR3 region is CSARDLGRGAYGYTF. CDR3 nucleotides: TGCAGTGCTAGAGATCTCGGAAGGGGAGCCTATGGCTACACCTTC.

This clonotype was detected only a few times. The CDR3 coding sequence is TGTGCCAGCAGTTACTCGAGTAACTATGGCTACACCTTC. Translating it yields CASSYSSNYGYTF. The gene calls are TRBV6-6 and TRBJ1-2, with D unresolved. V shed 0 bases and J shed 1 base, with 3 bases lying between them. The CDR3 runs to 13 residues. Germline V gene lookup returns CDR1 MNHNY and CDR2 SVGAGI (reference sequence).

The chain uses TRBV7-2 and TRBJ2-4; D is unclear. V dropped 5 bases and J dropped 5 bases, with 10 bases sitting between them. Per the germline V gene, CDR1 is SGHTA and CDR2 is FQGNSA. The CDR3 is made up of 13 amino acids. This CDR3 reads CASSAVRENIQYF. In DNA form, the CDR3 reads TGTGCCAGCAGCGCGGTAAGGGAAAACATTCAGTACTTC.

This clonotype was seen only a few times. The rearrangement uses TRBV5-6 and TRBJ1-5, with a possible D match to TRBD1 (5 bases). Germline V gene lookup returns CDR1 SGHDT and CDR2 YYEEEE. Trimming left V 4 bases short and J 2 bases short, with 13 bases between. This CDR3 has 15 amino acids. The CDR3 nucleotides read TGTGCCAGCAGCGTGACAATCAGGGGCAATCAGCCCCAGCATTTT. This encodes CASSVTIRGNQPQHF. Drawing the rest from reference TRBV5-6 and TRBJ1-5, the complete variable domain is DAGVTQSPTHLIKTRGQQVTLRCSPKSGHDTVSWYQQALGQGPQFIFQYYEEEERQRGNFPDRFSGHQFPNYSSELNVNALLLGDSALYLCASSVTIRGNQPQHFGDGTRLSIL.

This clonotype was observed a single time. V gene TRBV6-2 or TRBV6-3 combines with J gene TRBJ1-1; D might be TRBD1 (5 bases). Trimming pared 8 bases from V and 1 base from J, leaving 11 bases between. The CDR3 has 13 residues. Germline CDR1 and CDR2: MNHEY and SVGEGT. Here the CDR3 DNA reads TGTGCCAGCCGGCGACAGTCGAACACTGAAGCTTTCTTT. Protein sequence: CASRRQSNTEAFF.

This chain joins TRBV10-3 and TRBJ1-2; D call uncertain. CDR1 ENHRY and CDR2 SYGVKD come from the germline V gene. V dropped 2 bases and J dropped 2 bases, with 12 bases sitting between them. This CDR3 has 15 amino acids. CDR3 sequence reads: CAISEARGANYGYTF. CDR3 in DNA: TGTGCCATCAGTGAGGCCCGAGGTGCAAACTATGGCTACACCTTC.

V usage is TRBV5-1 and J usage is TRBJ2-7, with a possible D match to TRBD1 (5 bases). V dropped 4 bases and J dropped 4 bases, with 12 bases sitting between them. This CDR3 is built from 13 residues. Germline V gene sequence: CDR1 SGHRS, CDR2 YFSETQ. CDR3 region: CASSTTALYEQYF. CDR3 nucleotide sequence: TGCGCCAGCAGCACGACAGCTTTGTACGAGCAGTACTTC.

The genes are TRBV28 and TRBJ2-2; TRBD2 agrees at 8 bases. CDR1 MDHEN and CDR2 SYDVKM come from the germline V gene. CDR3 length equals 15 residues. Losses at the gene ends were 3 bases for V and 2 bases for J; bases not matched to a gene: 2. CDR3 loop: CASSFRGGNTGELFF. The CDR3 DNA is TGTGCCAGCAGTTTTCGGGGGGGTAACACCGGGGAGCTGTTTTTT.

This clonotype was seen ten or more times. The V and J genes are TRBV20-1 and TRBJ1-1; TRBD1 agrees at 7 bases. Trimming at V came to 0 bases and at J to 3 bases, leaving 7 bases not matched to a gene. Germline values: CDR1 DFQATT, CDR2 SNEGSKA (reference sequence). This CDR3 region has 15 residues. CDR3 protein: CSARDGETGDTEAFF. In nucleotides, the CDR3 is TGCAGTGCTAGAGATGGGGAAACAGGGGACACTGAAGCTTTCTTT.

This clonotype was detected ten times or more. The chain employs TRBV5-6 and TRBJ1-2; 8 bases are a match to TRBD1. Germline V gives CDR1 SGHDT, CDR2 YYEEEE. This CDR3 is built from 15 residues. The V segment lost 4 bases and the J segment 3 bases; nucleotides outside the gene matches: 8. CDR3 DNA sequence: TGTGCCAGCAGCACCGCCGGACAGGGCTACTATGGCTACACCTTC. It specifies CASSTAGQGYYGYTF.